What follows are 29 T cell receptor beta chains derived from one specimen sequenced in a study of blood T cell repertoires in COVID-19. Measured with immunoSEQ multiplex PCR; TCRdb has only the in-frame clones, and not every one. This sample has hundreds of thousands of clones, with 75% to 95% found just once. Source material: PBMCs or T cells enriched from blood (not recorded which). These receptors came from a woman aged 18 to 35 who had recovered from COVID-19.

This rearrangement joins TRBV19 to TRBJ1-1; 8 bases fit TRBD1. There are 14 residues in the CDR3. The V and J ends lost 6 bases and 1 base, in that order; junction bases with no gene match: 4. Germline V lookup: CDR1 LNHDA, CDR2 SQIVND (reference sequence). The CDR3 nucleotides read TGTGCCAGTAGCTGGACAGGGCAGAACACTGAAGCTTTCTTT. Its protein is CASSWTGQNTEAFF.

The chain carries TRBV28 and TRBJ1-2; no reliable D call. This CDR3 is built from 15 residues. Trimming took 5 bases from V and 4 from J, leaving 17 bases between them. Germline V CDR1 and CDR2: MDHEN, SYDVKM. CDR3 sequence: CASSPPGSLSYGYTF. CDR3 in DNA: TGTGCCAGCAGTCCTCCCGGGAGCCTAAGCTATGGCTACACCTTC.

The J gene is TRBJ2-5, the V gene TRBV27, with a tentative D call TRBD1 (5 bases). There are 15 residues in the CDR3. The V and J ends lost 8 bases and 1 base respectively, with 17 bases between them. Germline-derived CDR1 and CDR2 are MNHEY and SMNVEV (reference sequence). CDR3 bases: TGTGCCAGCCGACCAGTCTGGGGCTTCCAAGAGACCCAGTACTTC. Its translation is CASRPVWGFQETQYF.

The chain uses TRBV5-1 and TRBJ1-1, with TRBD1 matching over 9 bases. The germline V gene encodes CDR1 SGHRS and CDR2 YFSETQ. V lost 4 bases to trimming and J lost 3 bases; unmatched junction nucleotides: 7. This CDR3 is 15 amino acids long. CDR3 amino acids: CASSMPGQGHTEAFF. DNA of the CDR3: TGCGCCAGCAGCATGCCGGGACAGGGTCACACTGAAGCTTTCTTT. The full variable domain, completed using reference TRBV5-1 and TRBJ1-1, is KAGVTQTPRYLIKTRGQQVTLSCSPISGHRSVSWYQQTPGQGLQFLFEYFSETQRNKGNFPGRFSGRQFSNSRSEMNVSTLELGDSALYLCASSMPGQGHTEAFFGQGTRLTVV.

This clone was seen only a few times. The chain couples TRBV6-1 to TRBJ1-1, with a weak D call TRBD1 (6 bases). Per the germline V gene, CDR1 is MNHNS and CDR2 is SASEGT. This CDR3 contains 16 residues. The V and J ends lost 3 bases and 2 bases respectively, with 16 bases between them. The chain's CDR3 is CASSDRRATGNTEAFF. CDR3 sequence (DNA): TGTGCCAGCAGTGACCGGCGCGCGACAGGCAACACTGAAGCTTTCTTT.

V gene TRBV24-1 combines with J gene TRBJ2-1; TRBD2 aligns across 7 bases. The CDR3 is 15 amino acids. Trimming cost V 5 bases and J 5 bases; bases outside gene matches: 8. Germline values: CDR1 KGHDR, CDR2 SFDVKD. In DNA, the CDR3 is TGTGCCACCAGTGGGGAGCGGGGCTTTAACAATGAGCAGTTCTTC. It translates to CATSGERGFNNEQFF.

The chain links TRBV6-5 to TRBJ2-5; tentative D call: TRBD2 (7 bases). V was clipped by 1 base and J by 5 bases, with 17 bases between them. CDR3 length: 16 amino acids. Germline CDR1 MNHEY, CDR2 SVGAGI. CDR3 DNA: TGTGCCAGCAGTTACTTCGGGCAGGGGAGGGGTGAGACCCAGTACTTC. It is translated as CASSYFGQGRGETQYF.

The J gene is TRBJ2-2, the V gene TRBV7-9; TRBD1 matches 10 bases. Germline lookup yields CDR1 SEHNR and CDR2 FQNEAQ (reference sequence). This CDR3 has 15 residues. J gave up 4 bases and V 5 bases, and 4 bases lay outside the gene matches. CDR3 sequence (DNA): TGTGCCAGCAGCGGGACAGGGGCGAGCACCGGGGAGCTGTTTTTT. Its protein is CASSGTGASTGELFF.

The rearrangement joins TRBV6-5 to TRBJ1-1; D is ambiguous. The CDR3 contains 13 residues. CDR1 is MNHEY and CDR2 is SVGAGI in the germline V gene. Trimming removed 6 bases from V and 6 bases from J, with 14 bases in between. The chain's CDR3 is CASREYLPSEAFF. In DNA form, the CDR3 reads TGTGCCAGCAGAGAGTACCTACCGTCTGAAGCTTTCTTT.

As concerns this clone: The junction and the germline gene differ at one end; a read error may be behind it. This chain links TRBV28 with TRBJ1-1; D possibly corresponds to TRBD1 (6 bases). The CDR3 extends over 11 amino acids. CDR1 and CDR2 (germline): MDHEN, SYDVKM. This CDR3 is CASSLFRQAQF. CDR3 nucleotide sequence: TGTGCCAGCAGTTTATTCCGACAGGCTCAATTT. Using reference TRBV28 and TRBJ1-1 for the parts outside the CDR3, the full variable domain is DVKVTQSSRYLVKRTGEKVFLECVQDMDHENMFWYRQDPGLGLRLIYFSYDVKMKEKGDIPEGYSVSREKKERFSLILESASTNQTSMYLCASSLFRQAQFGQGTRLTVV.

The CDR3 DNA reads as TGTGCCAGCTCACCACCCACGGCGCCCGGGTGGGGCTACACCTTC. Its translation: CASSPPTAPGWGYTF. The chain uses TRBV18 and TRBJ1-2; D call uncertain. Germline lookup yields CDR1 KGHSH and CDR2 LQKENI. The CDR3 spans 15 residues. The germline V and J ends were trimmed by 0 bases and 8 bases, with 16 bases remaining between them.

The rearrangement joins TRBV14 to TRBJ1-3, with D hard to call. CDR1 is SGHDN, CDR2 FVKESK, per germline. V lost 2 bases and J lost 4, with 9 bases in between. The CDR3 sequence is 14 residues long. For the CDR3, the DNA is TGTGCCAGCAGCCAAAATGCGGGGGGAAACACCATATATTTT. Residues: CASSQNAGGNTIYF.

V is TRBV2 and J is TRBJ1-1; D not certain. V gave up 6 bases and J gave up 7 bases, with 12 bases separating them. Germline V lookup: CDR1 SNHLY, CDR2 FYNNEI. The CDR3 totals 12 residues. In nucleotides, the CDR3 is TGTGCCAGCAGCGCGGGTCGACTTGAAGCTTTCTTT. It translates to CASSAGRLEAFF.

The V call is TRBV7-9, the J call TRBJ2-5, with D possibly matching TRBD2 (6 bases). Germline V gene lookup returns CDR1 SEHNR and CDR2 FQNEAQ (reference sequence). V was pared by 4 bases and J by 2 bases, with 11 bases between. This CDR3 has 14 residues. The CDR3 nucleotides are TGTGCCAGCAGCTCCAGAAGCGGGCAAGAGACCCAGTACTTC. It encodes CASSSRSGQETQYF.

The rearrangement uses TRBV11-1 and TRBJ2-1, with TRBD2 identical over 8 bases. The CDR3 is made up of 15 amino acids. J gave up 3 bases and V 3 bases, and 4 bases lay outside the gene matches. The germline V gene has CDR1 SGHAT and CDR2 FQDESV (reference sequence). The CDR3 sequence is CASSFLAGGYNEQFF. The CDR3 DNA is TGTGCCAGCAGCTTTTTGGCGGGAGGCTACAATGAGCAGTTCTTC.

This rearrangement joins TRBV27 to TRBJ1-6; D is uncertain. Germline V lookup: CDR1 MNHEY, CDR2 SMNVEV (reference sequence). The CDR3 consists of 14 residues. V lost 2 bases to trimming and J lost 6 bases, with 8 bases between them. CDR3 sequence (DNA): TGTGCCAGCAGTTTAGTAAACAGTAATTCACCCCTCCACTTT. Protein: CASSLVNSNSPLHF.

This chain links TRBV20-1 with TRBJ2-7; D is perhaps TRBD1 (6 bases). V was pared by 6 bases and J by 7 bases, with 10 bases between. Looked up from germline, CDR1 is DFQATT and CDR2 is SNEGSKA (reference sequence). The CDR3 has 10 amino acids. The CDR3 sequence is CSAPGEEQYF. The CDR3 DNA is TGCAGTGCCCCAGGGGAGGAGCAGTACTTC.

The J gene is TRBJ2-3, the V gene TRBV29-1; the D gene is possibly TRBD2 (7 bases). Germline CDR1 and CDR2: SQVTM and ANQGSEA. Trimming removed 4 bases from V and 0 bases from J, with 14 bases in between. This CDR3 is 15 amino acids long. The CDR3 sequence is CSVAGGTKSTDTQYF. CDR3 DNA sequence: TGCAGCGTTGCGGGGGGCACGAAGAGCACAGATACGCAGTATTTT.

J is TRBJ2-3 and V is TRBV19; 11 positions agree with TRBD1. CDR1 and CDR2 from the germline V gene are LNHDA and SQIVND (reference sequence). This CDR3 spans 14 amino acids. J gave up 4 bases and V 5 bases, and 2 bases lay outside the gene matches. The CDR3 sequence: CASSWTGGADTQYF. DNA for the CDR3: TGTGCCAGTAGTTGGACAGGGGGCGCAGATACGCAGTATTTT.

The CDR3 region has the DNA TGCGCCAGCAGCTTCAACGGGAGAGTGGGAGATACGCAGTATTTT. This codes for CASSFNGRVGDTQYF. The rearrangement uses TRBV5-1 and TRBJ2-3, with D maybe TRBD2 (6 bases). Between the trimmed V and J ends, which lost 2 bases and 5 bases, there was a span of 15 bases. The CDR3 is made up of 15 amino acids. Looked up from germline, CDR1 is SGHRS and CDR2 is YFSETQ.

The CDR3 loop reads CASGLALAATNEQFF. CDR3 nucleotide sequence: TGTGCTAGTGGTTTGGCACTAGCGGCTACCAATGAGCAGTTCTTC. The gene calls are TRBV12-5 and TRBJ2-1, with 8 bases aligning to TRBD2. The J segment lost 6 bases and the V segment lost 1 base, leaving 5 bases of the junction unmatched. Germline V gives CDR1 LGHNT, CDR2 FRNRAP. The CDR3 consists of 15 residues.

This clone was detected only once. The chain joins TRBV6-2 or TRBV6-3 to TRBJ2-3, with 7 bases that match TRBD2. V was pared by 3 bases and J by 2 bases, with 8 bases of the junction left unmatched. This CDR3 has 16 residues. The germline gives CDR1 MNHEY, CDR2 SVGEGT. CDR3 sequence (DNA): TGTGCCAGCAGTTATCGACCGGGGGGTTTCACAGATACGCAGTATTTT. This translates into CASSYRPGGFTDTQYF.

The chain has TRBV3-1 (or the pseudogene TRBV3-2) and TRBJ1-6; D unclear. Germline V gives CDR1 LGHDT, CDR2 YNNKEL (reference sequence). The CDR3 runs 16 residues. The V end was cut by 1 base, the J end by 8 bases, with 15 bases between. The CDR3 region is CASSQGPAGFHSPLHF. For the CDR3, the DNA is TGTGCCAGCAGCCAAGGGCCAGCGGGATTTCATTCACCCCTCCACTTT.

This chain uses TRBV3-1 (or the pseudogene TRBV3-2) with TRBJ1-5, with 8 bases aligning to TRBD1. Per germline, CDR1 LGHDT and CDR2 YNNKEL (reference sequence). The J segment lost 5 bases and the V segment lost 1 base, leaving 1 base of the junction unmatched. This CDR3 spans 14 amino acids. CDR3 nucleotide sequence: TGTGCCAGCAGCCAAGGACAGGGGCATCAGCCCCAGCATTTT. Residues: CASSQGQGHQPQHF.

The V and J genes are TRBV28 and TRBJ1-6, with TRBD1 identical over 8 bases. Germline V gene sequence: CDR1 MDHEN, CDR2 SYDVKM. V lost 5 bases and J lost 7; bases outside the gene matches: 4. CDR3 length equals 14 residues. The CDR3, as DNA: TGTGCCAGCAGTGACAGGGGTTGGAATTCACCCCTCCACTTT. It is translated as CASSDRGWNSPLHF.

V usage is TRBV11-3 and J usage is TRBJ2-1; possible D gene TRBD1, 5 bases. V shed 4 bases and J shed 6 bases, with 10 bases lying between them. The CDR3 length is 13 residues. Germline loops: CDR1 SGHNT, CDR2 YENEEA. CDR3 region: CASSSPRGNEQFF. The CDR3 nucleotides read TGTGCCAGCAGCTCCCCAAGGGGCAATGAGCAGTTCTTC.

The DNA of the CDR3 is TGCGCCAGCAGCCAAGATCGGAGGGGTCTAGACGGCTACACCTTC. As protein: CASSQDRRGLDGYTF. The J gene is TRBJ1-2, the V gene TRBV4-3; D possibly corresponds to TRBD1 (5 bases). CDR1 and CDR2 (germline): LGHNA, YSLEER. V was clipped by 0 bases and J by 8 bases, with 16 bases between them. The CDR3 is made up of 15 amino acids.

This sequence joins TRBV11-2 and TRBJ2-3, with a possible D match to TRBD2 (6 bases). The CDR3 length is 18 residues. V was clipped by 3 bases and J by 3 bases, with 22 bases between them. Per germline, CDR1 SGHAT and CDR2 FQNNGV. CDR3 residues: CASSFLGRGSFQTDTQYF. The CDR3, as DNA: TGTGCCAGCAGCTTCCTCGGGCGGGGTTCGTTTCAGACAGATACGCAGTATTTT.

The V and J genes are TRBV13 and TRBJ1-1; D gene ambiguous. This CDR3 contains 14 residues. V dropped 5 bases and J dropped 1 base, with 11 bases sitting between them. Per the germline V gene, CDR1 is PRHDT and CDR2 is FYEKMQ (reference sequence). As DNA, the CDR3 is TGTGCCAGCAGCGTTAGTACAGAGAACACTGAAGCTTTCTTT. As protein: CASSVSTENTEAFF.